This TCR beta chain was sequenced in a study of a mutant IDH1 vaccine in newly diagnosed glioma. Looking at the study overall: Prior therapy was radiotherapy, temozolomide, or both; most received both. Study-wide results and caveats: No link was apparently found between pseudoprogression and changes in top peripheral T cell clonotypes.

Time point denoted: week 35, safety follow-up. The vaccine gave 300 ug of a 20-mer mutant IDH1 peptide subcutaneously per dose. About this clone: Antigen specificity is unknown.

Germline V gene lookup returns CDR1 SEHNR and CDR2 FQNEAQ (reference sequence). Between the trimmed V and J ends, which lost 0 bases and 3 bases, there was a span of 11 bases. This CDR3 has 15 amino acids. Clones were read by immunoSEQ multiplex PCR, and TCRdb kept only the in-frame ones, dropping some. The sample contains 45,000 or so clones, roughly 91% of which appear only once. The chain employs TRBV7-9 and TRBJ1-1, with a weak D call TRBD1 (5 bases). The source material was PBMCs, sampled from a glioma patient whose treatment included an IDH1 peptide vaccine. The sequence derives from a woman aged 35 to 49 with glioma. The CDR3 spells CASSLARGGDTEAFF. The CDR3 bases are TGTGCCAGCAGCTTAGCTCGGGGGGGGGACACTGAAGCTTTCTTT.